A single sample is the source of the 11 T cell receptor beta chains below, sequenced in a study of blood T cell repertoires in COVID-19 (TCRdb year 2020). Library prep was done by the immunoSEQ multiplex PCR assay. Drawn from immuneACCESS, this table holds only the in-frame rearrangements with V and J called that TCRdb kept. Clones are partly lost; checked studies trace under half to an unresolved V gene and leave the rest unexplained. Present in this sample are approximately 210,000 clones, approximately 94% of which were seen just once. The ten biggest clones cover about 0.76% of the sample. The source material was peripheral blood. The receptors shown here come from a man aged 25-45 years with COVID-19, enrolled during active disease.

CDR3 DNA: TGTGCCAGCAGCCAAGATTGGGGGCAGAACCAAGAGACCCAGTACTTC. This encodes CASSQDWGQNQETQYF. J is TRBJ2-5 and V is TRBV3-1 (or the pseudogene TRBV3-2); D is possibly TRBD1 (6 bases). Germline CDR1 LGHDT, CDR2 YNNKEL (reference sequence). V shed 0 bases and J shed 0 bases, with 11 bases lying between them. The CDR3 covers 16 residues.

V gene TRBV20-1 combines with J gene TRBJ1-2; TRBD1 might be the D (5 bases). CDR1 DFQATT and CDR2 SNEGSKA come from the germline V gene (reference sequence). Between the trimmed V and J ends, which lost 4 bases and 4 bases, there was a span of 7 bases. The CDR3 has 11 residues. CDR3 coding DNA: TGCAGTGCTAATACAGGCTATGGCTACACCTTC. This translates into CSANTGYGYTF.

The genes are TRBV27 and TRBJ2-3; TRBD2 aligns across 7 bases. Germline V gives CDR1 MNHEY, CDR2 SMNVEV (reference sequence). This CDR3 has 17 residues. V lost 4 bases to trimming and J lost 2 bases; unmatched junction nucleotides: 12. CDR3 residues: CASSSPPQRGSTDTQYF. The DNA of the CDR3 is TGTGCCAGCAGTTCCCCCCCCCAGCGGGGATCCACAGATACGCAGTATTTT.

The V call is TRBV6-2 or TRBV6-3, the J call TRBJ1-1; 10 bases agree with TRBD1. Trimming cost V 5 bases and J 4 bases; bases outside gene matches: 7. The germline CDR1 and CDR2 sequences are MNHEY and SVGEGT. CDR3 length: 15 residues. CDR3 sequence (DNA): TGTGCCAGCAGTCGTGGGACAGGGGTTATCACTGAAGCTTTCTTT. It encodes CASSRGTGVITEAFF.

The genes are TRBV7-5 and TRBJ1-4. TRBV7-5 is recorded as a pseudogene. The CDR3 consists of 14 residues. The CDR3 nucleotides are TGTGTCAGAAGCTTACTGGGGGGGAGGGAAAAACTGTTTTTT. This gives the protein CVRSLLGGREKLFF.

This chain uses TRBV3-1 (or the pseudogene TRBV3-2) with TRBJ1-2; D is undetermined. Germline CDR1 LGHDT, CDR2 YNNKEL (reference sequence). V shed 0 bases and J shed 0 bases, with 17 bases lying between them. The CDR3 consists of 18 residues. DNA for the CDR3: TGTGCCAGCAGCCAAGATCCCGCAGGCCGATATACTAACTATGGCTACACCTTC. This codes for CASSQDPAGRYTNYGYTF.

CDR3 protein: CATSRRTAQGETQYF. CDR3 DNA sequence: TGTGCCACCAGCAGGAGGACAGCCCAGGGGGAGACCCAGTACTTC. V and J are TRBV15 and TRBJ2-5; D is possibly TRBD1 (6 bases). This CDR3 spans 15 amino acids. Germline CDR1 and CDR2: LNHNV and YYDKDF (reference sequence). V lost 3 bases, J lost 5 bases, and 16 bases lay in between.

The CDR3 DNA follows: TGTGCCAGCAGCTTGCTAGCCCGGGAGGGGGAGACCCAGTACTTC. This codes for CASSLLAREGETQYF. The J gene is TRBJ2-5, the V gene TRBV5-5; the match to TRBD2 covers 8 bases. The CDR3 has 15 residues. The V gene end was trimmed by 1 base and the J gene end by 5 bases; junction bases not matched to a gene: 7. From germline, CDR1 is SGHKS and CDR2 YYEKEE (reference sequence).

The J gene is TRBJ2-7, the V gene TRBV30, with D hard to call. Germline assignment: CDR1 GTSNPN and CDR2 SVGIG (reference sequence). V lost 0 bases and J 5 bases, leaving 5 bases between the germline ends. The CDR3 is made up of 11 amino acids. The CDR3 loop reads CAWSVLHEQYF. The CDR3 DNA sequence: TGTGCCTGGAGTGTTCTCCACGAGCAGTACTTC.

The chain couples TRBV13 to TRBJ1-3; no definite D call. CDR3 length equals 11 residues. Germline CDR1 is PRHDT and CDR2 is FYEKMQ (reference sequence). V gave up 1 base and J gave up 9 bases, with 4 bases separating them. The CDR3, as DNA: TGTGCCAGCAGCTTAGACGGCACCATATATTTT. Residues: CASSLDGTIYF. Variable domain in full (rest from reference TRBV13 and TRBJ1-3): AAGVIQSPRHLIKEKRETATLKCYPIPRHDTVYWYQQGPGQDPQFLISFYEKMQSDKGSIPDRFSAQQFSDYHSELNMSSLELGDSALYFCASSLDGTIYFGEGSWLTVV.

The rearrangement uses TRBV27 and TRBJ1-4, with D possibly TRBD1 on 6 matching bases. Germline CDR1 and CDR2: MNHEY and SMNVEV (reference sequence). The CDR3 has 14 residues. The V end lost 7 bases, the J end lost 6 bases, and 15 bases lay between the germline ends. In DNA form, the CDR3 reads TGTGCCAGCAACGCGGGGGGCATTGATGAAAAACTGTTTTTT. This codes for CASNAGGIDEKLFF.